A single sample gave rise to the 31 T cell receptor beta chains below, sequenced in a study of blood T cells in healthy people across ages. The second PCR ran roughly 6 to 11 cycles with a sample-barcoded 5' primer and J-beta primers. TCRdb reanalysed the 5' RACE reads using MiXCR and keeps one entry per CDR3 protein. Among around 670,000 distinct CDR3 sequences listed, about 30% were seen once. The sequenced sample consisted of blood. These receptor sequences come from a woman of 80 years or more in good health.

This clonotype was found a few times. The rearrangement links TRBV30 to TRBJ1-1; D not resolved. Trimming took off 3 bases at V and 0 bases at J, with 5 bases between the two ends. The CDR3 sequence is 12 residues long. Germline lookup yields CDR1 GTSNPN and CDR2 SVGIG (reference sequence). CDR3: CAWRGMNTEAFF. The DNA of the CDR3 is TGTGCCTGGAGAGGGATGAACACTGAAGCTTTCTTT.

This sequence joins TRBV6-1 and TRBJ2-3; D might be TRBD2 (5 bases). Per the germline V gene, CDR1 is MNHNS and CDR2 is SASEGT. V was clipped by 4 bases and J by 1 base, with 15 bases between them. The CDR3 covers 16 residues. The CDR3 DNA reads as TGTGCCAGCAGTGGGAGGAACGTCGGTGGCACAGATACGCAGTATTTT. Its protein product is CASSGRNVGGTDTQYF.

The chain couples TRBV4-2 to TRBJ2-3; 9 positions match TRBD2. CDR3 size: 16 residues. Germline CDR1 is LGHNA and CDR2 is YNFKEQ. Trimming removed 0 bases from V and 6 bases from J; junction bases left unmatched: 7. The CDR3 DNA follows: TGTGCCAGCAGCCAAGAGGCGGGAGGGCCTATCGATACGCAGTATTTT. As protein: CASSQEAGGPIDTQYF.

This clonotype was recorded at least ten times. CDR3 residues: CASRWATLGSDTQYF. CDR3 in DNA: TGTGCCAGCAGGTGGGCCACTTTGGGGTCAGATACGCAGTATTTT. The J gene is TRBJ2-3, the V gene TRBV6-5; D not certain. This CDR3 is built from 15 residues. Germline V gene lookup returns CDR1 MNHEY and CDR2 SVGAGI. V was pared by 6 bases and J by 4 bases, with 17 bases between.

Many counts were recorded for this clonotype. The genes are TRBV5-1 and TRBJ1-1; 12 positions match TRBD1. CDR1 is SGHRS and CDR2 is YFSETQ in the germline V gene. This CDR3 is 16 amino acids long. J was trimmed by 4 bases and V by 4 bases; bases with no gene match: 8. The CDR3 protein is CASSVQGQGAGTEAFF. In DNA, the CDR3 is TGCGCCAGCAGCGTCCAGGGACAGGGGGCGGGCACTGAAGCTTTCTTT.

This clonotype was seen a few times. J is TRBJ2-5 and V is TRBV30, with D tentatively TRBD2 (6 bases). Germline V gene sequence: CDR1 GTSNPN, CDR2 SVGIG (reference sequence). V lost 0 bases to trimming and J lost 4 bases, with 18 bases between them. The CDR3 is 16 residues long. The CDR3 is CAWSVFPQGGRETQYF. DNA for the CDR3: TGTGCCTGGAGTGTCTTTCCCCAGGGAGGAAGAGAGACCCAGTACTTC. Together with reference TRBV30 and TRBJ2-5, the CDR3 gives the full variable domain: SQTIHQWPATLVQPVGSPLSLECTVEGTSNPNLYWYRQAAGRGLQLLFYSVGIGQISSEVPQNLSASRPQDRQFILSSKKLLLSDSGFYLCAWSVFPQGGRETQYFGPGTRLLVL.

The chain employs TRBV5-4 and TRBJ2-5; no clear D. V lost 4 bases, J lost 4 bases, and 11 bases lay in between. The germline V gene encodes CDR1 SGHNT and CDR2 YYREEE (reference sequence). The CDR3 runs 13 residues. The CDR3 region has the DNA TGTGCCAGCAGCCCGGCAGCACGAGAGACCCAGTACTTC. Translation: CASSPAARETQYF.

This clonotype was counted ten times or more. Written as DNA, the CDR3 is TGTGCCAGCAGGGGGACAGGGGGAAACTACGAGCAGTACTTC. Its translation: CASRGTGGNYEQYF. The genes are TRBV12-3 or TRBV12-4 and TRBJ2-7; TRBD1 agrees at 11 bases. This CDR3 contains 14 residues. The V gene end was trimmed by 6 bases and the J gene end by 3 bases; junction bases not matched to a gene: 4.

This chain connects TRBV7-8 to TRBJ2-1, with TRBD2 matching 10 bases. The CDR3 is 16 amino acids. Germline values: CDR1 SGHVS, CDR2 FQNEAQ. Trimming removed 0 bases from V and 6 bases from J; junction bases left unmatched: 5. The CDR3: CASSLALAGGRNEQFF. The CDR3 DNA reads as TGTGCCAGCAGCTTAGCGTTAGCGGGAGGTCGCAATGAGCAGTTCTTC.

As regards this clonotype: This may be a read error, as it is one base from a much larger clone. The chain has TRBV20-1 and TRBJ2-4, with 7 bases fitting TRBD2. The CDR3 is 16 amino acids. The V gene end was trimmed by 3 bases and the J gene end by 0 bases; junction bases not matched to a gene: 8. CDR1 and CDR2 from the germline V gene are DFQATT and SNEGSKA (reference sequence). The CDR3 spells CSASGEAGVAKNIQYF. DNA for the CDR3: TGCAGTGCTAGTGGGGAGGCGGGGGTAGCCAAAAACATTCAGTACTTC.

This clonotype was observed a handful of times. The chain joins TRBV4-3 to TRBJ2-1; D may be TRBD1 or TRBD2 (6 bases each). This CDR3 contains 17 residues. The germline V gene encodes CDR1 LGHNA and CDR2 YSLEER. V lost 0 bases and J 4 bases, leaving 16 bases between the germline ends. CDR3 in DNA: TGCGCCAGCAGCCAAGATTCAGTGAGGGGGGTGTACAATGAGCAGTTCTTC. Amino acids: CASSQDSVRGVYNEQFF.

This clonotype came up a few times. The chain joins TRBV6-5 to TRBJ2-4; no clear D gene. In germline, CDR1 is MNHEY, CDR2 SVGAGI. The ends were cut back, 2 bases at V and 0 bases at J, with 8 bases in the middle. This CDR3 has 15 amino acids. The CDR3 sequence is CASSYGGLAKNIQYF. CDR3 in DNA: TGTGCCAGCAGTTACGGCGGTTTAGCCAAAAACATTCAGTACTTC.

V and J are TRBV20-1 and TRBJ2-3; 13 bases agree with TRBD2. This CDR3 has 18 residues. V lost 3 bases, J lost 5 bases, and 14 bases stayed unmatched. CDR1 and CDR2 from the germline V gene are DFQATT and SNEGSKA (reference sequence). The CDR3 bases are TGCAGTGCTAGTCATCAAGGACTAGCGGGAGTCTTTGGAGATACGCAGTATTTT. It translates to CSASHQGLAGVFGDTQYF.

The J gene is TRBJ1-4, the V gene TRBV20-1; TRBD1 might be the D (5 bases). The CDR3 has 14 residues. V was pared by 6 bases and J by 8 bases, with 19 bases between. The V gene's germline CDR1 is DFQATT and CDR2 SNEGSKA (reference sequence). CDR3: CSAKRSGLGEKLFF. The CDR3, as DNA: TGCAGTGCGAAGAGGTCAGGGTTGGGGGAAAAACTGTTTTTT.

As DNA, the CDR3 is TGCGCCAGCAGCTTGGCGCCTGACGGGCAAGAGACCCAGTACTTC. Translating gives CASSLAPDGQETQYF. The chain joins TRBV5-1 to TRBJ2-5; D not resolved. The V and J ends lost 0 bases and 2 bases respectively, with 11 bases between them. This CDR3 is 15 amino acids long. Germline V gives CDR1 SGHRS, CDR2 YFSETQ.

This clonotype was recorded a few times. The J gene is TRBJ2-2, the V gene TRBV27; no definite D call. The CDR3 runs to 13 residues. The V gene lost 2 bases and the J gene lost 11 bases, with 12 bases spanning the gap. Per germline, CDR1 MNHEY and CDR2 SMNVEV (reference sequence). CDR3 residues: CASSLRVGSELFF. CDR3 in DNA: TGTGCCAGCAGTTTAAGGGTCGGCTCCGAGCTGTTTTTT.

This clonotype came up many times. This chain uses TRBV5-1 with TRBJ1-2; the D is unclear. V lost 4 bases, J lost 5 bases, and 9 bases lay in between. The CDR3 consists of 12 residues. Germline lookup yields CDR1 SGHRS and CDR2 YFSETQ. The CDR3 nucleotides are TGCGCCAGCAGCCCGGACGGATATGGCTACACCTTC. Amino acids: CASSPDGYGYTF.

The chain couples TRBV3-1 to TRBJ1-1; TRBD1 matches at 8 bases. Germline values: CDR1 LGHDT, CDR2 YNNKEL (reference sequence). This CDR3 has 15 residues. V shed 3 bases, J shed 3 bases, and the junction held 6 bases outside the gene matches. The CDR3 DNA reads as TGTGCCAGCAGCCATGCCGGGACAGGTCACACTGAAGCTTTCTTT. It translates to CASSHAGTGHTEAFF.

This clonotype was seen many times. This chain joins TRBV20-1 and TRBJ2-1; TRBD2 matches at 13 bases. Germline V gene sequence: CDR1 DFQATT, CDR2 SNEGSKA (reference sequence). Trimming cost V 6 bases and J 9 bases; bases outside gene matches: 8. The CDR3 has 14 amino acids. The CDR3: CSAPTSGGAGEQFF. CDR3 bases: TGCAGTGCCCCAACTAGCGGGGGGGCAGGTGAGCAGTTCTTC.

This clonotype showed up just once. Sequence at one end of the junction differs from germline and may be a read error. V gene TRBV3-1 combines with J gene TRBJ2-5, with 8 bases fitting TRBD2. The CDR3 spans 15 residues. Germline V lookup: CDR1 LGHDT, CDR2 YNNKEL (reference sequence). The CDR3 spells CASSLARGGQEIQYF. CDR3 nucleotides: TGTGCCAGCAGCCTTGCTCGGGGGGGACAAGAGATCCAGTACTTC.

At least ten counts were recorded for this clonotype. This rearrangement joins TRBV2 to TRBJ2-5; D is possibly TRBD1 (5 bases). V was cut by 6 bases and J by 3 bases, with 14 bases left in between. The CDR3 is 14 amino acids. CDR1 and CDR2 from the germline V gene are SNHLY and FYNNEI. The CDR3 bases are TGTGCCAGCAGCCCATACAGGCCAAAAGAGACCCAGTACTTC. Encoded protein: CASSPYRPKETQYF.

The chain's CDR3 is CSASRMGRKTGELFF. The DNA of the CDR3 is TGCAGTGCTAGTAGGATGGGGCGTAAAACCGGGGAGCTGTTTTTT. The chain recombines TRBV20-1 with TRBJ2-2; possible D gene TRBD1, 5 bases. Germline V gene sequence: CDR1 DFQATT, CDR2 SNEGSKA (reference sequence). The CDR3 is 15 residues long. Trimming took off 3 bases at V and 5 bases at J, with 16 bases between the two ends.

This chain's CDR3 is CASSDTVGGARPYEQYF. Written as DNA, the CDR3 is TGTGCCAGCAGCGATACCGTGGGGGGGGCAAGGCCCTACGAGCAGTACTTC. V gene TRBV11-2 combines with J gene TRBJ2-7; D perhaps matches TRBD2 (7 bases). CDR1 SGHAT and CDR2 FQNNGV come from the germline V gene. The ends were cut back, 5 bases at V and 2 bases at J, with 22 bases in the middle. The length of the CDR3 is 17 residues.

This clonotype has a handful of counts. Since a much larger clone is just one base distant, this may be a read error. The genes are TRBV20-1 and TRBJ2-4; D remains ambiguous. This CDR3 is built from 10 residues. With 3 bases removed from V and 10 bases from J, the gap between germline ends came to 7 bases. Germline V gene lookup returns CDR1 DFQATT and CDR2 SNEGSKA (reference sequence). The CDR3 is CSASRSIQYF. As DNA, the CDR3 is TGCAGTGCTAGCCGGTCGATTCAGTACTTC.

V is TRBV7-2 and J is TRBJ2-1, with 7 bases matching TRBD1. J was trimmed by 4 bases and V by 5 bases; bases with no gene match: 5. Per germline, CDR1 SGHTA and CDR2 FQGNSA. CDR3 length: 14 residues. CDR3 nucleotides: TGTGCCAGCAGCCCAGCGACAGGGTACAATGAGCAGTTCTTC. Amino acids: CASSPATGYNEQFF.

CDR3 loop: CSAPPGGGGYTF. The CDR3 nucleotides read TGCAGTGCCCCGCCGGGGGGAGGTGGCTACACCTTC. The V gene is TRBV20-1, the J gene TRBJ1-2; possible D gene TRBD1, 5 bases. CDR1 and CDR2 (germline): DFQATT, SNEGSKA (reference sequence). V was clipped by 6 bases and J by 7 bases, with 15 bases between them. This CDR3 spans 12 amino acids.

The CDR3 DNA reads TGCAGTGCTAGGGGTACGGGGGAGGGGGAGACCCAGTACTTC. Translation: CSARGTGEGETQYF. J is TRBJ2-4 and V is TRBV20-1; TRBD2 agrees at 7 bases. The J call may be in error: the DNA end matches TRBJ2-5 better. The CDR3 consists of 14 residues. Germline V gene lookup returns CDR1 DFQATT and CDR2 SNEGSKA (reference sequence).

The table lists this clonotype with a few counts. The junction does not match germline at one end; this may be a read error. This chain joins TRBV12-3 or TRBV12-4 and TRBJ2-3, with 13 bases aligning to TRBD2. This CDR3 is built from 18 residues. The CDR3: CASSSRLAGGTSTDAQYF. For the CDR3, the DNA is TGTGCCAGCAGTTCCCGACTAGCGGGGGGAACTAGCACAGATGCGCAGTATTTT.

Points on this clonotype: Its ends do not fully match the called genes, so a read error is possible. This chain connects TRBV7-6 to TRBJ2-7; TRBD2 might be the D (7 bases). This CDR3 spans 16 amino acids. Germline-derived CDR1 and CDR2 are SGHVS and FNYEAQ. Written as DNA, the CDR3 is TGTGCCAGTAGCTTAGGGGGGGCGGGGACCTCCTACGGGCAGTACTTC. Its translation is CASSLGGAGTSYGQYF.

The chain has TRBV27 and TRBJ2-2; tentative D call: TRBD2 (5 bases). Trimming pared 5 bases from V and 0 bases from J, leaving 16 bases between. Germline V gene data show CDR1 as MNHEY and CDR2 as SMNVEV (reference sequence). This CDR3 is 17 amino acids long. This CDR3 reads CASSPHRTQTNTGELFF. As DNA, the CDR3 is TGTGCCAGCAGTCCTCACCGGACTCAGACGAACACCGGGGAGCTGTTTTTT.

This clonotype was recorded at least ten times. The CDR3 spells CAIAETGEEDYGYTF. The CDR3 DNA is TGTGCCATCGCCGAAACAGGGGAGGAAGACTATGGCTACACCTTC. The chain carries TRBV10-3 and TRBJ1-2, with 7 nucleotides matching TRBD1. Germline V gives CDR1 ENHRY, CDR2 SYGVKD. The junction had 12 bases not matched to a gene; V was cut back by 8 bases and J by 3 bases. The CDR3 runs to 15 residues.